The next 32 T cell receptor beta chains were all read from a single sample in a study of T cells in localized non-small cell lung cancer. Assay used: immunoSEQ multiplex PCR; TCRdb lists only in-frame clones, some missing. The sample carries roughly 76,000 clones, 80% recorded once. Here the sequenced sample was PBMCs, taken before any cancer treatment. The source is a man aged 35-75 years with stage II squamous cell lung carcinoma.

The CDR3 DNA is TGTGCCAGCAGAAGTGCACGCGGGACAGGGGGTAACCACGAGCAGTACTTC. Translated: CASRSARGTGGNHEQYF. The chain couples TRBV2 to TRBJ2-7; 11 bases are a match to TRBD1. With V trimmed by 6 bases and J by 5 bases, 15 bases remained unmatched. The CDR3 has 17 residues. Germline CDR1 and CDR2: SNHLY and FYNNEI.

The chain joins TRBV5-1 to TRBJ2-1; D is possibly TRBD1 (7 bases). Germline CDR1 and CDR2: SGHRS and YFSETQ. V was clipped by 3 bases and J by 4 bases, with 17 bases between them. This CDR3 has 16 residues. The CDR3: CASSSFGQEGYNEQFF. DNA of the CDR3: TGCGCCAGCAGCTCTTTCGGACAGGAGGGTTACAATGAGCAGTTCTTC.

This chain joins TRBV7-3 and TRBJ2-7; TRBD1 aligns across 9 bases. The ends lost 4 bases at V and 5 bases at J; junction bases unmatched: 6. Germline V gene sequence: CDR1 SGHTA, CDR2 FQGTGA. CDR3 length: 14 residues. CDR3 region: CASSYGTGLDEQYF. CDR3 DNA sequence: TGTGCCAGCAGCTACGGGACAGGGCTCGACGAGCAGTACTTC.

This clone was detected once. V is TRBV10-3 and J is TRBJ1-1; 10 nucleotides agree with TRBD1. The CDR3 runs 16 residues. Germline V gene data show CDR1 as ENHRY and CDR2 as SYGVKD. V dropped 10 bases and J dropped 1; count of bases not matched to a gene: 12. The DNA of the CDR3 is TGTGCCACCCATACCGACAGGGGGCACAAGAACACTGAAGCTTTCTTT. Amino acid sequence: CATHTDRGHKNTEAFF.

V and J are TRBV7-3 and TRBJ2-2; possibly TRBD2 for D (6 bases). This CDR3 contains 14 residues. The germline CDR1 and CDR2 sequences are SGHTA and FQGTGA. V lost 3 bases, J lost 4 bases, and 9 bases lay in between. Written as DNA, the CDR3 is TGTGCCAGCAGCTTCCTGGGGGGCACCGGGGAGCTGTTTTTT. It codes for CASSFLGGTGELFF.

This chain links TRBV6-6 with TRBJ2-1; TRBD2 matches at 7 bases. The ends lost 6 bases at V and 2 bases at J; junction bases unmatched: 7. Germline loops: CDR1 MNHNY, CDR2 SVGAGI (reference sequence). The CDR3 has 15 residues. As DNA, the CDR3 is TGTGCCAGCAGGAACCTAGCGGTAGCCTACAATGAGCAGTTCTTC. Translating gives CASRNLAVAYNEQFF.

The gene calls are TRBV19 and TRBJ1-5; D remains ambiguous. The ends were cut back, 6 bases at V and 5 bases at J, with 8 bases in the middle. Germline loops: CDR1 LNHDA, CDR2 SQIVND (reference sequence). The CDR3 is 12 residues long. The CDR3 loop reads CASRASDQPQHF. CDR3 DNA: TGTGCCAGTAGGGCGTCGGATCAGCCCCAGCATTTT.

CDR3 region: CASSASGSANTGELFF. The CDR3 region has the DNA TGTGCCAGCAGCGCTAGCGGGAGTGCGAACACCGGGGAGCTGTTTTTT. The rearrangement joins TRBV9 to TRBJ2-2; 10 bases fit TRBD2. The CDR3 covers 16 residues. With 3 bases clipped from V and 0 bases from J, the junction kept 2 bases outside the gene matches. Germline V lookup: CDR1 SGDLS, CDR2 YYNGEE.

In its sample, this clone was seen once. This CDR3 is CASSFQVNTEAFF. In DNA, the CDR3 is TGCGCCAGCAGCTTTCAGGTGAACACTGAAGCTTTCTTT. The chain carries TRBV5-1 and TRBJ1-1; no reliable D call. The CDR3 is 13 amino acids. With 2 bases removed from V and 0 bases from J, the gap between germline ends came to 5 bases. The germline V gene has CDR1 SGHRS and CDR2 YFSETQ.

The rearrangement links TRBV28 to TRBJ1-5; possibly TRBD1 for D (5 bases). V lost 4 bases, J lost 3 bases, and 16 bases lay in between. The germline gives CDR1 MDHEN, CDR2 SYDVKM. CDR3 size: 16 residues. For the CDR3, the DNA is TGTGCCAGCAGTTGGGGCGGGGTCATTAACAATCAGCCCCAGCATTTT. Translated: CASSWGGVINNQPQHF. The full variable domain, completed using reference TRBV28 and TRBJ1-5, is DVKVTQSSRYLVKRTGEKVFLECVQDMDHENMFWYRQDPGLGLRLIYFSYDVKMKEKGDIPEGYSVSREKKERFSLILESASTNQTSMYLCASSWGGVINNQPQHFGDGTRLSIL.

V and J are TRBV6-1 and TRBJ2-7; 8 nucleotides agree with TRBD1. The J segment lost 6 bases and the V segment lost 7 bases, leaving 11 bases of the junction unmatched. The V gene's germline CDR1 is MNHNS and CDR2 SASEGT. The CDR3 totals 14 residues. The CDR3 here is CASTFGQGQSEQYF. The CDR3 DNA is TGTGCCAGCACTTTCGGACAGGGTCAGAGCGAGCAGTACTTC.

Here the CDR3 DNA reads TGTGCCAGTAGTTTGGGACAGGGGCCGCTCGTGGAGCAGTACTTC. The encoded protein is CASSLGQGPLVEQYF. J is TRBJ2-7 and V is TRBV19; 10 nucleotides agree with TRBD1. Germline CDR1 LNHDA, CDR2 SQIVND (reference sequence). V shed 5 bases, J shed 7 bases, and the junction held 11 bases outside the gene matches. The CDR3 runs to 15 residues.

The V call is TRBV18, the J call TRBJ1-2; D remains ambiguous. This CDR3 region has 14 residues. Germline lookup yields CDR1 KGHSH and CDR2 LQKENI. Trimming cost V 1 base and J 4 bases, with 10 bases left between them. The DNA of the CDR3 is TGTGCCAGCTCACCACTGCCAGGACCCTATGGCTACACCTTC. Protein: CASSPLPGPYGYTF.

This clone appeared a single time. This sequence joins TRBV5-1 and TRBJ1-1, with D perhaps matching TRBD1 (5 bases). CDR3 length equals 14 residues. Per the germline V gene, CDR1 is SGHRS and CDR2 is YFSETQ. The V gene lost 3 bases and the J gene lost 5 bases, with 14 bases spanning the gap. In DNA form, the CDR3 reads TGCGCCAGCAGCTCTCAGGGAGGGCAGACTGAAGCTTTCTTT. Its translation: CASSSQGGQTEAFF.

The genes are TRBV18 and TRBJ2-7; 12 bases line up with TRBD2. Per germline, CDR1 KGHSH and CDR2 LQKENI. The V gene end was trimmed by 2 bases and the J gene end by 6 bases; junction bases not matched to a gene: 8. This CDR3 is built from 16 residues. In DNA form, the CDR3 reads TGTGCCAGCTCACCAGGAGTAGGGACTAGCGGGCGCGAGCAGTACTTC. Translated, it gives CASSPGVGTSGREQYF. The variable domain in full, with the rest retrieved from reference TRBV18 and TRBJ2-7, is NAGVMQNPRHLVRRRGQEARLRCSPMKGHSHVYWYRQLPEEGLKFMVYLQKENIIDESGMPKERFSAEFPKEGPSILRIQQVVRGDSAAYFCASSPGVGTSGREQYFGPGTRLTVT.

The chain combines TRBV10-3 with TRBJ2-2; possible D gene TRBD1, 5 bases. Germline loops: CDR1 ENHRY, CDR2 SYGVKD. The V and J ends lost 6 bases and 1 base respectively, with 9 bases between them. This CDR3 has 14 residues. CDR3 sequence (DNA): TGTGCCATCAGACAGGAAGGGAACACCGGGGAGCTGTTTTTT. This sequence encodes CAIRQEGNTGELFF.

The chain recombines TRBV7-2 with TRBJ2-7; D remains unclear. The length of the CDR3 is 14 residues. CDR1 and CDR2 (germline): SGHTA, FQGNSA. V was shortened by 5 bases and J by 2 bases, with 13 bases between the two germline ends. The CDR3 here is CASSIKAGAYEQYF. DNA of the CDR3: TGTGCCAGCAGCATTAAGGCTGGGGCCTACGAGCAGTACTTC.

The chain uses TRBV9 and TRBJ1-1; weak D call: TRBD1 (6 bases). Trimming left V 0 bases short and J 1 base short, with 13 bases between. Germline loops: CDR1 SGDLS, CDR2 YYNGEE. The CDR3 has 16 residues. The CDR3 nucleotides read TGTGCCAGCAGCGTAGAGGGGCAGGGGTGGAACACTGAAGCTTTCTTT. Encoded protein: CASSVEGQGWNTEAFF.

This sequence joins TRBV5-4 and TRBJ1-1, with D maybe TRBD1 (6 bases). Trimming removed 2 bases at V and 1 base at J, with 15 bases between. Germline CDR1 SGHNT, CDR2 YYREEE (reference sequence). CDR3 size: 16 residues. The chain's CDR3 is CASSFGGVRANTEAFF. The CDR3 bases are TGTGCCAGCAGCTTCGGGGGCGTTCGGGCGAACACTGAAGCTTTCTTT.

J is TRBJ1-1 and V is TRBV25-1; D is ambiguous. Trimming shortened V by 2 bases and J by 6 bases, and 13 bases separated the two germline ends. CDR3 length equals 14 residues. CDR1 is MGHDK and CDR2 is SYGVNS in the germline V gene. CDR3 coding DNA: TGTGCCAGCAGTGAACCCGTACACGGAGCTGAAGCTTTCTTT. Amino acid sequence: CASSEPVHGAEAFF. Complete variable domain (other parts from reference TRBV25-1 and TRBJ1-1): EADIYQTPRYLVIGTGKKITLECSQTMGHDKMYWYQQDPGMELHLIHYSYGVNSTEKGDLSSESTVSRIRTEHFPLTLESARPSHTSQYLCASSEPVHGAEAFFGQGTRLTVV.

The gene calls are TRBV19 and TRBJ1-6; maybe TRBD1 (6 bases). This CDR3 has 17 residues. The germline V and J ends were trimmed by 2 bases and 0 bases, with 11 bases remaining between them. Germline CDR1 and CDR2: LNHDA and SQIVND (reference sequence). The CDR3: CASSIRDISSYNSPLHF. CDR3 bases: TGTGCCAGTAGTATAAGGGACATAAGCTCCTATAATTCACCCCTCCACTTT.

V and J are TRBV5-1 and TRBJ2-1, with D maybe TRBD1 (5 bases). The ends were cut back, 1 base at V and 1 base at J, with 12 bases in the middle. The germline gives CDR1 SGHRS, CDR2 YFSETQ. The CDR3 runs to 16 residues. CDR3 in DNA: TGCGCCAGCAGCTTGACAACAGGAACGTCCTACAATGAGCAGTTCTTC. Its translation is CASSLTTGTSYNEQFF.

This clone was recorded only once. The chain uses TRBV30 and TRBJ2-7, with a possible D match to TRBD1 (5 bases). Trimming pared 1 base from V and 4 bases from J, leaving 8 bases between. The V gene's germline CDR1 is GTSNPN and CDR2 SVGIG (reference sequence). The CDR3 runs to 12 residues. CDR3 sequence reads: CAWSAGWYEQYF. The DNA of the CDR3 is TGTGCCTGGAGTGCAGGGTGGTACGAGCAGTACTTC.

The DNA for the CDR3 is TGTGCCAGCAGCACTGAGAAGCGGGGGGGCAATGAGCAGTTCTTC. Protein: CASSTEKRGGNEQFF. This sequence joins TRBV7-2 and TRBJ2-1, with 10 bases matching TRBD2. The V gene end was trimmed by 5 bases and the J gene end by 6 bases; junction bases not matched to a gene: 7. This CDR3 is built from 15 residues. Germline V gene data show CDR1 as SGHTA and CDR2 as FQGNSA.

This chain connects TRBV7-9 to TRBJ2-2, with 7 bases lining up with TRBD2. This CDR3 comprises 14 residues. Germline V gene lookup returns CDR1 SEHNR and CDR2 FQNEAQ (reference sequence). Trimming cost V 2 bases and J 7 bases; bases outside gene matches: 4. The DNA of the CDR3 is TGTGCCAGCAGCTTAAGGACTAGTGGCGGGGAGCTGTTTTTT. It encodes CASSLRTSGGELFF.

V usage is TRBV19 and J usage is TRBJ1-2; D unresolved. This CDR3 is built from 14 residues. V shed 7 bases and J shed 4 bases, with 16 bases lying between them. Looked up from germline, CDR1 is LNHDA and CDR2 is SQIVND (reference sequence). CDR3 sequence (DNA): TGTGCCAGTACCCTAGGGCATCAGGCCTATGGCTACACCTTC. Translated, it gives CASTLGHQAYGYTF.

The chain recombines TRBV19 with TRBJ1-2; tentative D call: TRBD1 (5 bases). V gave up 7 bases and J gave up 4 bases, with 13 bases separating them. Germline lookup yields CDR1 LNHDA and CDR2 SQIVND (reference sequence). The CDR3 runs to 13 residues. The CDR3: CASTLDRAYGYTF. CDR3 nucleotide sequence: TGTGCCAGTACACTAGACAGAGCCTATGGCTACACCTTC.

The V gene is TRBV19, the J gene TRBJ2-5, with 9 bases that match TRBD2. V dropped 5 bases and J dropped 1; count of bases not matched to a gene: 5. Germline loops: CDR1 LNHDA, CDR2 SQIVND (reference sequence). This CDR3 region has 15 residues. The DNA for the CDR3 is TGTGCCAGTAGTCCCCAAGCGGGAGGCCAAGAGACCCAGTACTTC. It codes for CASSPQAGGQETQYF.

The chain combines TRBV2 with TRBJ1-2; D unresolved. CDR1 and CDR2 from the germline V gene are SNHLY and FYNNEI. This CDR3 has 13 amino acids. V was shortened by 6 bases and J by 8 bases, with 16 bases between the two germline ends. As DNA, the CDR3 is TGTGCCAGCAGCCTCCTCGGGGTCCCAGGCTACACCTTC. Its protein product is CASSLLGVPGYTF.

The chain uses TRBV19 and TRBJ2-1, with 7 bases matching TRBD1. The CDR3 extends over 15 amino acids. With 10 bases clipped from V and 3 bases from J, the junction kept 12 bases outside the gene matches. Germline assignment: CDR1 LNHDA and CDR2 SQIVND (reference sequence). The CDR3 DNA reads TGTGCCACCCTGCCGATCCCAGGGGGCTACAATGAGCAGTTCTTC. This encodes CATLPIPGGYNEQFF. Supplemented by reference TRBV19 and TRBJ2-1, the full variable domain reads DGGITQSPKYLFRKEGQNVTLSCEQNLNHDAMYWYRQDPGQGLRLIYYSQIVNDFQKGDIAEGYSVSREKKESFPLTVTSAQKNPTAFYLCATLPIPGGYNEQFFGPGTRLTVL.

This chain connects TRBV9 to TRBJ2-2; 12 bases agree with TRBD2. Germline trimming cut 4 bases from V and 6 bases from J; bases unmatched to any gene: 16. The CDR3 is 19 amino acids. The germline V gene encodes CDR1 SGDLS and CDR2 YYNGEE. Written as DNA, the CDR3 is TGTGCCAGCAGCACCCGGACTAGCGGGGTAGTCCGAGGAGCCGGGGAGCTGTTTTTT. It is translated as CASSTRTSGVVRGAGELFF.

The rearrangement uses TRBV30 and TRBJ1-1; 7 nucleotides agree with TRBD1. J gave up 0 bases and V 3 bases, and 4 bases lay outside the gene matches. In germline, CDR1 is GTSNPN, CDR2 SVGIG (reference sequence). The CDR3 is 14 amino acids. In DNA, the CDR3 is TGTGCCTGGAGCAGGGACAGCCTGAACACTGAAGCTTTCTTT. This sequence encodes CAWSRDSLNTEAFF.